What follows are 27 T cell receptor beta chains derived from one specimen sequenced in a study of cytomegalovirus exposure and HLA in healthy donors (dated by TCRdb to about 2017). The library was generated by the immunoSEQ multiplex PCR assay. A mixture of 60 forward primers for TCR Vbeta segments and 13 reverse primers for TCR Jbeta segments was used in the multiplex PCR. TCRdb took this table from immuneACCESS and kept in-frame rearrangements with V and J called. Such tables lack part of the clones; where checked against another copy, unresolved V genes explain under half of the gap, and the rest is unexplained. This sample has approximately 120,000 clones in its table, and roughly 85% of those were observed once. The ten largest clones represent more than 3.5% of the sample. Sequencing was performed on PBMCs. The receptors come from a woman in her forties in good health and CMV-seropositive.

V and J are TRBV7-9 and TRBJ2-5; TRBD2 aligns across 7 bases. Germline trimming cut 3 bases from V and 4 bases from J; bases unmatched to any gene: 5. This CDR3 is 14 amino acids long. Looked up from germline, CDR1 is SEHNR and CDR2 is FQNEAQ (reference sequence). CDR3 residues: CASSFLGEGETQYF. CDR3 in DNA: TGTGCCAGCAGCTTTCTTGGGGAGGGAGAGACCCAGTACTTC.

The chain couples TRBV10-2 to TRBJ2-7; possibly TRBD1 for D (7 bases). CDR3 length: 13 residues. Trimming took 4 bases from V and 2 from J, leaving 9 bases between them. Looked up from germline, CDR1 is WSHSY and CDR2 is SAAADI. In DNA, the CDR3 is TGCGCCAGCAGTGCAGGGGGGCCCTACGAGCAGTACTTC. The encoded protein is CASSAGGPYEQYF.

CDR3 amino acids: CASSQSAGTYPYEQYF. The CDR3 bases are TGCGCCAGCAGCCAATCCGCCGGGACATACCCCTACGAGCAGTACTTC. The chain joins TRBV4-3 to TRBJ2-7; possibly TRBD1 for D (6 bases). Per germline, CDR1 LGHNA and CDR2 YSLEER. The CDR3 length is 16 residues. V dropped 2 bases and J dropped 2 bases, with 16 bases sitting between them.

V gene TRBV6-6 combines with J gene TRBJ1-2, with a possible D match to TRBD1 (6 bases). The germline V gene encodes CDR1 MNHNY and CDR2 SVGAGI (reference sequence). The CDR3 loop spans 13 amino acids. Trimming took 6 bases from V and 3 from J, leaving 11 bases between them. This CDR3 reads CASSPAGDYGYTF. For the CDR3, the DNA is TGTGCCAGCAGCCCGGCAGGGGACTATGGCTACACCTTC.

The chain joins TRBV9 to TRBJ1-2; TRBD1 might be the D (5 bases). Trimming stripped 4 bases from V and 4 bases from J, with 14 bases between. The CDR3 runs to 14 residues. CDR1 and CDR2 from the germline V gene are SGDLS and YYNGEE. As DNA, the CDR3 is TGTGCCAGCAGCCCTACCGGGACTAGCTATGGCTACACCTTC. Its translation is CASSPTGTSYGYTF.

V is TRBV19 and J is TRBJ1-5; D might be TRBD1 (6 bases). Trimming removed 3 bases at V and 2 bases at J, with 17 bases between. The length of the CDR3 is 17 residues. Germline V gene lookup returns CDR1 LNHDA and CDR2 SQIVND (reference sequence). The CDR3 DNA reads as TGTGCCAGTAGTATTGAGGACGCAGGGGTTGGCAATCAGCCCCAGCATTTT. Protein sequence: CASSIEDAGVGNQPQHF.

The chain couples TRBV6-4 to TRBJ2-1; 9 positions agree with TRBD1. Germline V CDR1 and CDR2: MRHNA, SNTAGT. The V segment lost 0 bases and the J segment 10 bases; nucleotides outside the gene matches: 1. This CDR3 comprises 13 residues. Here the CDR3 DNA reads TGTGCCAGCAGTGACTCCGACAGGGGGGAGCAGTTCTTC. This gives the protein CASSDSDRGEQFF.

The rearrangement links TRBV6-1 to TRBJ2-7; TRBD1 matches at 10 bases. Germline V gene data show CDR1 as MNHNS and CDR2 as SASEGT. V shed 4 bases, J shed 2 bases, and the junction held 8 bases outside the gene matches. This CDR3 spans 16 amino acids. CDR3 in amino acids: CASSVDRGPGTYEQYF. The CDR3 bases are TGTGCCAGCAGTGTCGACAGGGGGCCCGGTACCTACGAGCAGTACTTC.

The CDR3 DNA follows: TGTGCCTGGAGTGTACAGGCCCGGGAGCTGTTTTTT. This codes for CAWSVQARELFF. The V and J genes are TRBV30 and TRBJ2-2; D is possibly TRBD1 (5 bases). The ends were cut back, 0 bases at V and 9 bases at J, with 8 bases in the middle. CDR1 is GTSNPN, CDR2 SVGIG, per germline (reference sequence). This CDR3 comprises 12 residues.

This clone was seen a few times. The V gene is TRBV9, the J gene TRBJ2-7, with TRBD2 matching over 8 bases. The germline CDR1 and CDR2 sequences are SGDLS and YYNGEE. The CDR3 is made up of 15 amino acids. The V gene end was trimmed by 0 bases and the J gene end by 7 bases; junction bases not matched to a gene: 9. The CDR3: CASSVGSELAGEQYF. The CDR3 region has the DNA TGTGCCAGCAGCGTAGGGTCGGAGTTAGCGGGAGAGCAGTACTTC.

This rearrangement joins TRBV7-2 to TRBJ1-2; TRBD1 agrees at 9 bases. Germline loops: CDR1 SGHTA, CDR2 FQGNSA. V lost 5 bases to trimming and J lost 7 bases; unmatched junction nucleotides: 8. The CDR3 consists of 14 residues. The CDR3 nucleotides read TGTGCCAGCAGCCTAGATGGACAGGGGACTGGCTACACCTTC. Protein: CASSLDGQGTGYTF.

The chain combines TRBV4-1 with TRBJ2-5, with a tentative D call TRBD1 (5 bases). V lost 1 base, J lost 2 bases, and 8 bases lay in between. CDR1 MGHRA and CDR2 YSYEKL come from the germline V gene. CDR3 size: 14 residues. Written as DNA, the CDR3 is TGCGCCAGCAGCCAAGTGGCAGGGCAAGAGACCCAGTACTTC. This encodes CASSQVAGQETQYF.

V usage is TRBV27 and J usage is TRBJ2-5; TRBD1 is a possible D gene (5 bases). The tail of the sequence fits TRBJ2-7 better, so the J call may be wrong. Germline loops: CDR1 MNHEY, CDR2 SMNVEV (reference sequence). The CDR3 loop spans 14 amino acids. The CDR3: CASSFSGWNYEQYF. CDR3 nucleotides: TGTGCCAGCAGTTTCTCAGGGTGGAACTACGAGCAGTACTTC.

This clone has a handful of counts. The germline gene is not matched at one end of the junction; a read error may be the cause. V usage is TRBV7-7 and J usage is TRBJ2-5, with 7 bases that match TRBD1. From germline, CDR1 is SSHAT and CDR2 FNYEAQ (reference sequence). The CDR3 loop spans 15 amino acids. CDR3 bases: TGTGCTAGCAGCCCACAGGGGTTTGGTGGAGAGACCCAGTACTTC. Translated: CASSPQGFGGETQYF.

This sequence joins TRBV27 and TRBJ1-1, with TRBD1 identical over 10 bases. The J segment lost 6 bases and the V segment lost 3 bases, leaving 13 bases of the junction unmatched. The germline V gene encodes CDR1 MNHEY and CDR2 SMNVEV (reference sequence). CDR3 length equals 17 residues. The CDR3 loop reads CASSLRLGQGFFSEAFF. CDR3 in DNA: TGTGCCAGCAGTTTGCGTTTGGGACAGGGGTTTTTTTCTGAAGCTTTCTTT.

The chain recombines TRBV6-1 with TRBJ2-7; a weak D match, TRBD1 (6 bases). This CDR3 has 14 amino acids. V was shortened by 7 bases and J by 0 bases, with 13 bases between the two germline ends. The germline V gene has CDR1 MNHNS and CDR2 SASEGT. The DNA for the CDR3 is TGTGCCAGCACCCGACAGGACAGCTCCTACGAGCAGTACTTC. Protein: CASTRQDSSYEQYF.

The rearrangement uses TRBV14 and TRBJ2-7; perhaps TRBD2 as D (5 bases). From germline, CDR1 is SGHDN and CDR2 FVKESK. V lost 0 bases, J lost 4 bases, and 10 bases lay in between. This CDR3 comprises 14 residues. The CDR3, as DNA: TGTGCCAGCAGCCAAGATTCGGGGATATACGAGCAGTACTTC. As protein: CASSQDSGIYEQYF.

This chain links TRBV4-2 with TRBJ1-2, with D uncertain. The CDR3 runs 13 residues. Trimming stripped 7 bases from V and 3 bases from J, with 12 bases between. Germline V lookup: CDR1 LGHNA, CDR2 YNFKEQ. The CDR3 here is CASTIMGDYGYTF. The CDR3 DNA is TGTGCCAGCACCATCATGGGCGACTATGGCTACACCTTC.

As regards this clone: At one of its ends the junction is not consistent with the germline gene, which may arise from a read error. The genes are TRBV7-7 and TRBJ2-1; D is possibly TRBD2 (6 bases). Germline-derived CDR1 and CDR2 are SSHAT and FNYEAQ (reference sequence). The CDR3 length is 14 residues. The CDR3 spells CASSPTGGTNEQFF. CDR3 nucleotide sequence: TGTGCTAGCAGCCCCACCGGGGGTACCAATGAGCAGTTCTTC.

This clone was seen only once. The V gene is TRBV25-1, the J gene TRBJ1-6, with 8 bases fitting TRBD1. The trim removed 7 bases at V and 10 bases at J, leaving 12 bases unmatched. This CDR3 has 15 residues. Germline V CDR1 and CDR2: MGHDK, SYGVNS. CDR3: CASKTETGEGSPLHF. The CDR3 coding sequence is TGTGCCAGCAAAACGGAGACAGGGGAAGGCTCACCCCTCCACTTT.

This clone was seen only a few times. The rearrangement links TRBV10-3 to TRBJ1-2; D may be TRBD1 (6 bases). Trimming took 0 bases from V and 5 from J, leaving 10 bases between them. Per germline, CDR1 ENHRY and CDR2 SYGVKD. CDR3 length equals 14 residues. CDR3 bases: TGTGCCATCAGTGAGTCGGACAGCTCGTATGGCTACACCTTC. It codes for CAISESDSSYGYTF.

The chain couples TRBV5-1 to TRBJ2-3; TRBD2 matches at 10 bases. Per the germline V gene, CDR1 is SGHRS and CDR2 is YFSETQ. The V segment lost 1 base and the J segment 4 bases; nucleotides outside the gene matches: 3. This CDR3 has 15 residues. The CDR3: CASSLRLAGADTQYF. The CDR3 DNA reads as TGCGCCAGCAGCTTGAGGCTAGCGGGAGCAGATACGCAGTATTTT.

The chain recombines TRBV7-2 with TRBJ1-5, with D uncertain. Germline V lookup: CDR1 SGHTA, CDR2 FQGNSA. This CDR3 spans 13 amino acids. Deletions cut 5 bases from V and 1 base from J, with 6 bases between. DNA for the CDR3: TGTGCCAGCAGCATTCAGAGCAATCAGCCCCAGCATTTT. Translating gives CASSIQSNQPQHF.

The J gene is TRBJ1-2, the V gene TRBV30, with D tentatively TRBD1 (5 bases). The CDR3 has 15 residues. From germline, CDR1 is GTSNPN and CDR2 SVGIG (reference sequence). The V end was cut by 4 bases, the J end by 4 bases, with 19 bases between. In DNA form, the CDR3 reads TGTGCCTGGACGCTGACAGCTTTTTTGCGCTATGGCTACACCTTC. It is translated as CAWTLTAFLRYGYTF.

This chain uses TRBV27 with TRBJ2-3; 7 bases match TRBD2. The ends lost 3 bases at V and 1 base at J; junction bases unmatched: 13. The CDR3 has 18 residues. Germline CDR1 and CDR2: MNHEY and SMNVEV (reference sequence). CDR3 sequence (DNA): TGTGCCAGCAGTTTGGCGGGGGATCCTCGGCGGGGCACAGATACGCAGTATTTT. Protein product: CASSLAGDPRRGTDTQYF.

The CDR3 region is CASRASSGMAGELFF. DNA for the CDR3: TGCGCCAGCAGGGCCTCCAGCGGGATGGCCGGGGAGCTGTTTTTT. J is TRBJ2-2 and V is TRBV5-1, with 7 bases identical to TRBD2. The V gene end was trimmed by 5 bases and the J gene end by 6 bases; junction bases not matched to a gene: 10. CDR3 length: 15 residues. From germline, CDR1 is SGHRS and CDR2 YFSETQ.

The V and J genes are TRBV7-2 and TRBJ2-7, with D unclear. Trimming pared 5 bases from V and 1 base from J, leaving 6 bases between. The CDR3 is 12 residues long. CDR1 is SGHTA and CDR2 is FQGNSA in the germline V gene. The CDR3 DNA is TGTGCCAGCAGCATAACATCCTACGAGCAGTACTTC. This sequence encodes CASSITSYEQYF.